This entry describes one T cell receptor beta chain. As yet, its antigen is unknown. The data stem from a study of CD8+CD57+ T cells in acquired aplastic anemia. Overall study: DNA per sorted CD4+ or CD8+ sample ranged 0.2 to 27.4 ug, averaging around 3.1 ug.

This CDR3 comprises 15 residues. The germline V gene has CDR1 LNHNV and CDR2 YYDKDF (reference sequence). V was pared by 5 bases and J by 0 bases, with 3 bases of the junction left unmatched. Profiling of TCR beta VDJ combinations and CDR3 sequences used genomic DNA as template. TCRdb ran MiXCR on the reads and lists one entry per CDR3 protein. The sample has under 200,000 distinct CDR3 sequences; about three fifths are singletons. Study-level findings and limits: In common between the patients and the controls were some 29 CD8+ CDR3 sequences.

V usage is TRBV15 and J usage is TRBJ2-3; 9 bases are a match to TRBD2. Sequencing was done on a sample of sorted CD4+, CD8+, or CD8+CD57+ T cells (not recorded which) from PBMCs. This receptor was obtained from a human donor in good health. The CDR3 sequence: CATSASGGSTDTQYF. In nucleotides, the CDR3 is TGTGCCACCAGCGCCAGCGGGGGGAGCACAGATACGCAGTATTTT. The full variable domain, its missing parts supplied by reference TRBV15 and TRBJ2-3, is DAMVIQNPRYQVTQFGKPVTLSCSQTLNHNVMYWYQQKSSQAPKLLFHYYDKDFNNEADTPDNFQSRRPNTSFCFLDIRSPGLGDTAMYLCATSASGGSTDTQYFGPGTRLTVL.